The 30 T cell receptor beta chains below come from one sample, sequenced in a study of T cells after yellow fever vaccination. TCRdb itself ran the 5' RACE reads through MiXCR, one entry per CDR3 protein. The data show some 290,000 distinct CDR3 sequences, roughly 10% seen once. The specimen was CD4+ T cells sorted from PBMCs, collected 45 days after the yellow fever booster vaccination. All receptors come from a man between 18 and 35 years old who received the YFV17D yellow fever vaccine.

The rearrangement joins TRBV12-3 or TRBV12-4 to TRBJ1-1, with 8 bases matching TRBD1. There are 15 residues in the CDR3. Trimming took 4 bases from V and 1 from J; bases not matched to a gene: 5. CDR3 protein: CASSSSGTGNTEAFF. Here the CDR3 DNA reads TGTGCCAGCAGTTCCTCCGGGACAGGGAACACTGAAGCTTTCTTT.

The chain carries TRBV15 and TRBJ2-2; a weak D match, TRBD2 (5 bases). This CDR3 has 17 residues. V gave up 1 base and J gave up 3 bases, with 15 bases separating them. Per the germline V gene, CDR1 is LNHNV and CDR2 is YYDKDF (reference sequence). The CDR3 DNA reads as TGTGCCACCAGCAGAGTTCAAATATCGGGATACACCGGGGAGCTGTTTTTT. Translation: CATSRVQISGYTGELFF.

This clonotype was seen a few times. The chain combines TRBV29-1 with TRBJ1-3; D perhaps matches TRBD1 (5 bases). The CDR3 runs 13 residues. Trimming took off 4 bases at V and 2 bases at J, with 9 bases between the two ends. Germline CDR1 reads SQVTM; CDR2 reads ANQGSEA. As DNA, the CDR3 is TGCAGCGTTGTAACGGGGGCTGGAAACACCATATATTTT. Amino acid sequence: CSVVTGAGNTIYF.

This clonotype was seen a few times. The chain joins TRBV7-2 to TRBJ1-3; the D gene is possibly TRBD1 (5 bases). Germline-derived CDR1 and CDR2 are SGHTA and FQGNSA. Trimming took off 5 bases at V and 4 bases at J, with 18 bases between the two ends. The CDR3 sequence is 16 residues long. CDR3 region: CASSPRRTQGGNTIYF. As DNA, the CDR3 is TGTGCCAGCAGCCCACGTCGCACTCAGGGAGGAAACACCATATATTTT.

In this sample, this clonotype turned up many times. The CDR3 here is CASSPGQGFDTQYF. CDR3 DNA: TGTGCCAGCAGCCCGGGACAGGGGTTCGATACGCAGTATTTT. The chain carries TRBV12-3 or TRBV12-4 and TRBJ2-3; 10 nucleotides match TRBD1. The CDR3 is 14 residues long. V was clipped by 6 bases and J by 6 bases; unmatched bases: 6.

The chain is built from TRBV6-5 and TRBJ2-7; 9 bases agree with TRBD2. Germline lookup yields CDR1 MNHEY and CDR2 SVGAGI. This CDR3 region has 15 residues. V lost 2 bases to trimming and J lost 3 bases; unmatched junction nucleotides: 5. CDR3 residues: CASSYKPSGDYEQYV. The CDR3 nucleotides read TGTGCCAGCAGTTACAAGCCTAGCGGGGACTACGAGCAGTACGTC.

The V call is TRBV7-2, the J call TRBJ2-5, with 13 nucleotides matching TRBD2. CDR3 length: 15 amino acids. The germline V gene has CDR1 SGHTA and CDR2 FQGNSA. The J segment lost 5 bases and the V segment lost 2 bases, leaving 2 bases of the junction unmatched. In DNA, the CDR3 is TGTGCCAGCAGCTTATCACTAGCGGGGGGGGAGACCCAGTACTTC. Protein: CASSLSLAGGETQYF.

V is TRBV7-8 and J is TRBJ2-3; TRBD1 agrees at 8 bases. The ends lost 1 base at V and 2 bases at J; junction bases unmatched: 5. The CDR3 totals 16 residues. The germline V gene has CDR1 SGHVS and CDR2 FQNEAQ. The CDR3 nucleotides read TGTGCCAGCAGCTTAGACCAGGACAGGGCCACAGATACGCAGTATTTT. Its protein product is CASSLDQDRATDTQYF.

This chain uses TRBV24-1 with TRBJ1-1; TRBD1 matches 8 bases. The CDR3 is made up of 14 amino acids. V trimming: 4 bases; J trimming: 4 bases; junction bases outside the gene matches: 4. Germline V lookup: CDR1 KGHDR, CDR2 SFDVKD. CDR3 nucleotide sequence: TGTGCCACCAGTGAGAACACAGGGGGCACTGAAGCTTTCTTT. This translates into CATSENTGGTEAFF.

With regard to this clonotype: Possible read error: a much larger clone is one base away. The chain has TRBV29-1 and TRBJ2-1, with D hard to call. This CDR3 has 14 amino acids. Germline CDR1 SQVTM, CDR2 ANQGSEA. As DNA, the CDR3 is TGCAGCGTTGTTCGCCATAGCTCCTACAGTGAGCAGTTCTTC. Translating gives CSVVRHSSYSEQFF.

The chain joins TRBV7-9 to TRBJ1-1, with no clear D. Germline V lookup: CDR1 SEHNR, CDR2 FQNEAQ (reference sequence). The CDR3 loop spans 13 amino acids. The germline V and J ends were trimmed by 5 bases and 5 bases, with 12 bases remaining between them. Here the CDR3 DNA reads TGTGCCAGCAGCCGGACCGACCGAACTGAAGCTTTCTTT. This codes for CASSRTDRTEAFF.

This clonotype has only a few counts. The genes are TRBV10-3 and TRBJ2-1; the D is unclear. CDR1 is ENHRY, CDR2 SYGVKD, per germline. V lost 6 bases and J lost 4, with 10 bases in between. The CDR3 covers 13 residues. For the CDR3, the DNA is TGTGCCATCAGCTTTCGGCAGTACAATGAGCAGTTCTTC. Its translation is CAISFRQYNEQFF.

The chain combines TRBV28 with TRBJ1-3, with D possibly matching TRBD1 (5 bases). V shed 4 bases and J shed 0 bases, with 13 bases lying between them. CDR3 length: 16 residues. Germline V CDR1 and CDR2: MDHEN, SYDVKM. CDR3 bases: TGTGCCAGCAGTTCCGGGACCGCTGCCTCTGGAAACACCATATATTTT. This sequence encodes CASSSGTAASGNTIYF. The whole variable domain, filled in from reference TRBV28 and TRBJ1-3, reads DVKVTQSSRYLVKRTGEKVFLECVQDMDHENMFWYRQDPGLGLRLIYFSYDVKMKEKGDIPEGYSVSREKKERFSLILESASTNQTSMYLCASSSGTAASGNTIYFGEGSWLTVV.

This chain joins TRBV20-1 and TRBJ2-2; a weak D match, TRBD1 (6 bases). Trimming took 5 bases from V and 6 from J, leaving 13 bases between them. The CDR3 has 13 residues. Germline V CDR1 and CDR2: DFQATT, SNEGSKA (reference sequence). The CDR3 sequence is CSAVQGSAGELFF. In DNA form, the CDR3 reads TGCAGTGCTGTACAGGGCTCGGCCGGGGAGCTGTTTTTT.

This clonotype occurred a few times. The chain joins TRBV20-1 to TRBJ2-2, with D perhaps matching TRBD2 (6 bases). The CDR3 is 13 amino acids. V was clipped by 3 bases and J by 5 bases, with 10 bases between them. Germline V gives CDR1 DFQATT, CDR2 SNEGSKA (reference sequence). CDR3 coding DNA: TGCAGTGCTAGCCACGGGACTACCGGGGAGCTGTTTTTT. Protein product: CSASHGTTGELFF.

This clonotype occurred many times. Sequence at one end of the junction differs from germline and may be a read error. This chain joins TRBV5-1 and TRBJ2-5, with a tentative D call TRBD1 (6 bases). This CDR3 contains 13 residues. In germline, CDR1 is SGHRS, CDR2 YFSETQ. For the CDR3, the DNA is TGTGCCAGCAGCTTACAGGGAGAAGAGACCCAGTACTTC. Translation gives CASSLQGEETQYF.

This clonotype was seen at least ten times. This chain connects TRBV5-1 to TRBJ1-2; possibly TRBD1 for D (5 bases). The CDR3 has 13 residues. V dropped 4 bases and J dropped 7 bases, with 14 bases sitting between them. The germline V gene encodes CDR1 SGHRS and CDR2 YFSETQ. CDR3 DNA sequence: TGCGCCAGCAGCGATCAGGGAGGGGTTGGCTACACCTTC. This encodes CASSDQGGVGYTF.

This clonotype was counted between two and nine times. This chain joins TRBV5-1 and TRBJ1-4; unclear D gene. Germline CDR1 and CDR2: SGHRS and YFSETQ. The CDR3 spans 14 residues. The V end was cut by 6 bases, the J end by 3 bases, with 12 bases between. DNA for the CDR3: TGCGCCAGCAAGTTGATCGGTTCTAATGAAAAACTGTTTTTT. It translates to CASKLIGSNEKLFF.

The chain is built from TRBV7-9 and TRBJ1-1; no clear D. Trimming removed 5 bases at V and 2 bases at J, with 15 bases between. The germline CDR1 and CDR2 sequences are SEHNR and FQNEAQ (reference sequence). The CDR3 consists of 15 residues. DNA for the CDR3: TGTGCCAGCAGCCCCGGTCCCGGTATCAACACTGAAGCTTTCTTT. This translates into CASSPGPGINTEAFF.

This clonotype was detected a few times. This chain links TRBV5-1 with TRBJ1-2; D perhaps matches TRBD1 (6 bases). Germline V gene sequence: CDR1 SGHRS, CDR2 YFSETQ. The CDR3 sequence is 14 residues long. The ends were cut back, 8 bases at V and 2 bases at J, with 16 bases in the middle. The CDR3 nucleotides read TGCGCCAGAGAATCGGGACATCACAACTATGGCTACACCTTC. It specifies CARESGHHNYGYTF.

This clonotype showed up just a few times. The rearrangement joins TRBV20-1 to TRBJ1-1, with D unresolved. The CDR3 length is 12 residues. Germline loops: CDR1 DFQATT, CDR2 SNEGSKA (reference sequence). Trimming cost V 3 bases and J 1 base, with 6 bases left between them. CDR3 region: CSARDGNTEAFF. The DNA of the CDR3 is TGCAGTGCTAGGGACGGGAACACTGAAGCTTTCTTT.

This clonotype came up a few times. This chain joins TRBV29-1 and TRBJ1-1; D unclear. CDR3 size: 13 residues. V was shortened by 1 base and J by 0 bases, with 6 bases between the two germline ends. The germline CDR1 and CDR2 sequences are SQVTM and ANQGSEA. The DNA for the CDR3 is TGCAGCGTTGAAGTCACGGTGAACACTGAAGCTTTCTTT. Translating gives CSVEVTVNTEAFF.

In its sample, this clonotype was seen a few times. The genes are TRBV12-3 or TRBV12-4 and TRBJ2-3; D might be TRBD1 (6 bases). V was clipped by 3 bases and J by 1 base, with 11 bases between them. This CDR3 region has 15 residues. The CDR3 sequence: CASSLDRTGTDTQYF. Here the CDR3 DNA reads TGTGCCAGCAGTTTGGACCGGACAGGCACAGATACGCAGTATTTT.

There are a few counts of this clonotype. V is TRBV24-1 and J is TRBJ2-5; possible D gene TRBD2, 6 bases. Germline lookup yields CDR1 KGHDR and CDR2 SFDVKD. CDR3 length: 16 residues. The V gene lost 4 bases and the J gene lost 3 bases, with 17 bases spanning the gap. DNA for the CDR3: TGTGCCACCAGTGAATCGGGAATGGCGGGGAAAGAGACCCAGTACTTC. This sequence encodes CATSESGMAGKETQYF.

This clonotype was observed a handful of times. V gene TRBV7-2 combines with J gene TRBJ2-7, with a possible D match to TRBD1 (6 bases). Germline V gene data show CDR1 as SGHTA and CDR2 as FQGNSA. The germline V and J ends were trimmed by 4 bases and 3 bases, with 10 bases remaining between them. The CDR3 contains 13 residues. This chain's CDR3 is CASSSRQVYEQYF. CDR3 nucleotide sequence: TGTGCCAGCAGCTCCAGACAGGTCTACGAGCAGTACTTC.

This clonotype was detected ten times or more. The chain uses TRBV29-1 and TRBJ2-3, with TRBD2 identical over 9 bases. Germline-derived CDR1 and CDR2 are SQVTM and ANQGSEA. J gave up 1 base and V 2 bases, and 4 bases lay outside the gene matches. The CDR3 extends over 15 amino acids. In DNA form, the CDR3 reads TGCAGCGTTGAAAGCGTAGCGGGGGGCACAGATACGCAGTATTTT. Translating it yields CSVESVAGGTDTQYF.

This clonotype was observed a few times. The V and J genes are TRBV12-3 or TRBV12-4 and TRBJ1-1; tentative D call: TRBD1 (5 bases). V dropped 4 bases and J dropped 3 bases, with 15 bases sitting between them. CDR3 size: 15 residues. The CDR3 nucleotides read TGTGCCAGCAGTTACCGAGGGACGGTTGACACTGAAGCTTTCTTT. Protein sequence: CASSYRGTVDTEAFF.

This clonotype was counted only a few times. J is TRBJ2-7 and V is TRBV7-3; D not certain. Trimming shortened V by 2 bases and J by 9 bases, and 14 bases separated the two germline ends. CDR3 length equals 13 residues. Germline CDR1 and CDR2: SGHTA and FQGTGA. The CDR3 reads CASSLVGNIGQYF. The CDR3 DNA reads TGTGCCAGCAGCTTAGTGGGGAATATCGGGCAGTACTTC.

This clonotype appeared many times. The chain recombines TRBV12-3 or TRBV12-4 with TRBJ2-5, with D unresolved. The CDR3 runs 15 residues. V lost 0 bases, J lost 3 bases, and 11 bases lay in between. The CDR3 loop is CASSLATAQEETQYF. The CDR3 DNA follows: TGTGCCAGCAGTTTAGCAACCGCCCAAGAAGAGACCCAGTACTTC.

The chain is built from TRBV27 and TRBJ1-2, with a possible D match to TRBD1 (5 bases). CDR1 is MNHEY, CDR2 SMNVEV, per germline (reference sequence). V was trimmed by 1 base and J by 8 bases, leaving 14 bases between them. The CDR3 length is 14 residues. CDR3 sequence reads: CASSLFGGDGGYTF. The CDR3 DNA follows: TGTGCCAGCAGTTTATTTGGAGGGGATGGAGGCTACACCTTC.